These T cell receptor beta chains were read from a single sample in a study of blood T cells in healthy people across ages. TCRdb re-called the 5' RACE reads through MiXCR, storing one row per CDR3 protein. The sample carries approximately 580,000 distinct CDR3 sequences, 24% recorded once. These data are also associated with another study on T cells of mothers and their children.

The sample consisted of blood. These receptors were taken from a boy younger than 18 in good health. Both conserved end residues are part of each CDR3. D genes are given only for firm matches. Size tells how often a clone was seen (once, few, many) or the class of an expanded clone, and some rows leave it out.

d_call	j_call	v_call	clone_size	cdr3_nt	cdr3_aa
.	TRBJ1-2	TRBV28	.	TGTGCCAGTACTAGGGACCGGGGGTATGGCTACACCTTC	CASTRDRGYGYTF
.	TRBJ2-2	TRBV7-9	.	TGTGCCAGCAGGCACGAACTCGCCGGGGAGCTGTTTTTT	CASRHELAGELFF
.	TRBJ2-3	TRBV4-3	few	TGCGCCAGCAGCCTGCAGGGTGGCACAGATACGCAGTATTTT	CASSLQGGTDTQYF
TRBD1	TRBJ1-1	TRBV28	.	TGTGCCAGCAGTCCCCCGGGACAGGGGAACACTGAAGCTTTCTTT	CASSPPGQGNTEAFF
.	TRBJ2-3	TRBV5-6	few	TGTGCCAGCAGCTTCGTACAGAGCACAGATACGCAGTATTTT	CASSFVQSTDTQYF
.	TRBJ2-7	TRBV20-1	.	TGCAGTGCCAAGGCGGGACACCTCAATCGGGACGAGCAGTACTTC	CSAKAGHLNRDEQYF
.	TRBJ2-7	TRBV12-3/TRBV12-4	.	TGTGCCAGCAGTCTCCTCACGGAGCAGTACTTC	CASSLLTEQYF
TRBD2	TRBJ2-1	TRBV10-3	few	TGTGCCATCAGTGATGGCGGGGGCTACAATGAGCAGTTCTTC	CAISDGGGYNEQFF
TRBD1	TRBJ1-4	TRBV9	.	TGTGCCAGCAGCGGGGGACAGCCCAATGAAAAACTGTTTTTT	CASSGGQPNEKLFF
TRBD2	TRBJ2-5	TRBV5-1	.	TGCGCCAGCAGCTTCCAGACTAGCGGGGAGGCCGAGACCCAGTACTTC	CASSFQTSGEAETQYF
TRBD2	TRBJ2-7	TRBV9	.	TGTGCCAGCAGCGTGTTAGCGGGGAGCGTCGACGAGCAGTACTTC	CASSVLAGSVDEQYF
.	TRBJ2-2	TRBV28	few	TGTGCCAGCAGCCCGTTCAGGGGCGCCGGGGAGCTGTTTTTT	CASSPFRGAGELFF
.	TRBJ2-7	TRBV28	.	TGTGCCAGCAGTCCCATCAGGGAGGGGGGCCCGCACTACGAGCAGTACTTC	CASSPIREGGPHYEQYF
TRBD1	TRBJ1-1	TRBV6-2/TRBV6-3	.	TGTGCCAGCAGCTACAGGGGGCTGAACACTGAAGCTTTCTTT	CASSYRGLNTEAFF
.	TRBJ2-2	TRBV20-1	few	TGCAGTGCTAACGGCCCAATGAACACCGGGGAGCTGTTTTTT	CSANGPMNTGELFF
TRBD1	TRBJ2-3	TRBV7-2	.	TGTGCCAGCAGCCCAGACAGGGGAGATACGCAGTATTTT	CASSPDRGDTQYF
.	TRBJ2-3	TRBV6-2/TRBV6-3	.	TGTGCCAGCAGTTACGGGACCACCGTGTATACGCAGTATTTT	CASSYGTTVYTQYF
.	TRBJ2-3	TRBV24-1	.	TGTGCCACCAGTGTCGAAAGCACAGATACGCAGTATTTT	CATSVESTDTQYF
.	TRBJ2-2	TRBV7-2	few	TGTGCCAGCAGCTCCGGGGGCTGGCGGACCGGGGAGCTGTTTTTT	CASSSGGWRTGELFF
.	TRBJ2-1	TRBV6-6	.	TGTGCCAGCAGTTTCCTGGATGAGCAGTTCTTC	CASSFLDEQFF
.	TRBJ2-3	TRBV29-1	.	TGCAGCATACGAAGGGGTCTAGCGTCCACAGATACGCAGTATTTT	CSIRRGLASTDTQYF
.	TRBJ2-7	TRBV7-9	.	TGTGCCAGCAGCTTGACCCCAAGCGCGGACGAGCAGTACTTC	CASSLTPSADEQYF
.	TRBJ2-1	TRBV29-1	few	TGCAGCGTTGAGTTAGTTCCTGAGCAGTTCTTC	CSVELVPEQFF